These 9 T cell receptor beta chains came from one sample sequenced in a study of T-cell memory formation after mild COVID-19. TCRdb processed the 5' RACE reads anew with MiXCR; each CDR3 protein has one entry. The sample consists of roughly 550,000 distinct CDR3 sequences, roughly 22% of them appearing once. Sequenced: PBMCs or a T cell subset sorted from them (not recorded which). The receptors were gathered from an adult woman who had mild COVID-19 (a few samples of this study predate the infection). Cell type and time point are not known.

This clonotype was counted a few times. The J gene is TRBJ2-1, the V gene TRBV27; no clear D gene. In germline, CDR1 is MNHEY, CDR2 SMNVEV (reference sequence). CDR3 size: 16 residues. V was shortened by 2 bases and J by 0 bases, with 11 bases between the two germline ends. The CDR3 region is CASSLKTKSSYNEQFF. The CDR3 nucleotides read TGTGCCAGCAGTTTAAAGACGAAGAGCTCCTACAATGAGCAGTTCTTC.

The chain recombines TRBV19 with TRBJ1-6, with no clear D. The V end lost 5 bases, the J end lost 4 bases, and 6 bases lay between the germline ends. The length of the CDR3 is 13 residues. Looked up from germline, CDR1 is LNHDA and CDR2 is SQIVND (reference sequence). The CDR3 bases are TGTGCCAGTAGTCCGCAATATAATTCACCCCTCCACTTT. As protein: CASSPQYNSPLHF.

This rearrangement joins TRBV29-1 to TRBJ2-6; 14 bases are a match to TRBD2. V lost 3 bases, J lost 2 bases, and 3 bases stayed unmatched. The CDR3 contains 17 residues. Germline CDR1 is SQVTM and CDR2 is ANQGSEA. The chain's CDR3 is CSVDLGLAGAGANVLTF. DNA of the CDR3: TGCAGCGTTGATCTGGGACTAGCGGGAGCTGGGGCCAACGTCCTGACTTTC.

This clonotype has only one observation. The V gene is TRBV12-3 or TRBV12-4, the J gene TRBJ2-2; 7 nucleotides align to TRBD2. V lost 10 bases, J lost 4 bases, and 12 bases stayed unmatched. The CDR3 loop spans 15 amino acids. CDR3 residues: CATSSGKWVTGELFF. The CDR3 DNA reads TGTGCCACCTCGAGCGGGAAGTGGGTCACCGGGGAGCTGTTTTTT.

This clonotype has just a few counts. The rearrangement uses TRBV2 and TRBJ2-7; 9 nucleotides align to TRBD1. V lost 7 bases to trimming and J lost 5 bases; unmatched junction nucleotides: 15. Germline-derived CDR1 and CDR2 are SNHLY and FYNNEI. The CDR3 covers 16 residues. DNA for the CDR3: TGTGCCAGCACCCTGCCGGGACAGGGTGGAGCCCACGAGCAGTACTTC. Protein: CASTLPGQGGAHEQYF. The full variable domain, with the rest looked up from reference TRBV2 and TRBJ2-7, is EPEVTQTPSHQVTQMGQEVILRCVPISNHLYFYWYRQILGQKVEFLVSFYNNEISEKSEIFDDQFSVERPDGSNFTLKIRSTKLEDSAMYFCASTLPGQGGAHEQYFGPGTRLTVT.

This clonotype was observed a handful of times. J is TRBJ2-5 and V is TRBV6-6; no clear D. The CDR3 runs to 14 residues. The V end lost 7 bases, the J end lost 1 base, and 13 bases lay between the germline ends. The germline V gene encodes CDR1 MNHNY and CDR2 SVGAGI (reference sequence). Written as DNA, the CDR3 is TGTGCCAGCACCACACGGTTCGGCCAAGAGACCCAGTACTTC. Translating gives CASTTRFGQETQYF.

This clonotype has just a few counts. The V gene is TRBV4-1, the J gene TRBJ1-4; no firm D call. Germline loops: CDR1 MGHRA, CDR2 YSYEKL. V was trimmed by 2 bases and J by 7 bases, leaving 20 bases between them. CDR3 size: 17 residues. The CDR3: CASSQSSVGERVEKLFF. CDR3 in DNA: TGCGCCAGCAGCCAATCGTCGGTTGGGGAAAGGGTTGAAAAACTGTTTTTT.

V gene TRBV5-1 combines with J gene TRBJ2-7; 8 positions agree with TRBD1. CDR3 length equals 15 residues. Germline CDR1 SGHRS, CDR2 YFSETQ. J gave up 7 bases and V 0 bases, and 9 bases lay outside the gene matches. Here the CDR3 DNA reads TGCGCCAGCAGCTTGGGTACCGGACAGGGTCTTGAGCAGTACTTC. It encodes CASSLGTGQGLEQYF.

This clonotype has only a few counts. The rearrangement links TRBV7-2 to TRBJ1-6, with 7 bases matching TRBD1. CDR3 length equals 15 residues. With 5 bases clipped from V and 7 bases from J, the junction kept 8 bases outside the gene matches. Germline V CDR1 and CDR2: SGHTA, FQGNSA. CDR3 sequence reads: CASSGQGVLNSPLHF. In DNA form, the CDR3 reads TGTGCCAGCAGCGGCCAGGGGGTTCTAAATTCACCCCTCCACTTT.